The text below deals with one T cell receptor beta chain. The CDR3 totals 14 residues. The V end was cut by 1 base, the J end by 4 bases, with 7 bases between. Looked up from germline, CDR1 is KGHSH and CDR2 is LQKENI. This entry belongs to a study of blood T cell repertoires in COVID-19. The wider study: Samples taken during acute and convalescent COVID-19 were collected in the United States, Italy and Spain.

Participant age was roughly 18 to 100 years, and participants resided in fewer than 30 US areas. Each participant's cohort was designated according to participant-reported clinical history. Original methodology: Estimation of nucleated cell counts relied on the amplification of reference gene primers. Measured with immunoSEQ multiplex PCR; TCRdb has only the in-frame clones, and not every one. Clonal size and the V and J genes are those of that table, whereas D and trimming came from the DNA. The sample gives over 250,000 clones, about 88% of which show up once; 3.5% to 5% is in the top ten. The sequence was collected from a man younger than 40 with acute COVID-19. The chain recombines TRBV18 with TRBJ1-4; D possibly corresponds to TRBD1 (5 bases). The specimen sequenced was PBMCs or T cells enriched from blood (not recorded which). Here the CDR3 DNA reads TGTGCCAGCTCACCACAGGGGATTAATGAAAAACTGTTTTTT. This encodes CASSPQGINEKLFF.